This T cell receptor beta chain appears in the sequencing data of a study of T cells after yellow fever vaccination. This CDR3 is 13 amino acids long. The V and J ends lost 3 bases and 6 bases, in that order; junction bases with no gene match: 4. Germline V gene sequence: CDR1 SGHTA, CDR2 FQGNSA. TCRdb re-called the 5' RACE reads with MiXCR, one entry per CDR3 protein. The sample yields hundreds of thousands of distinct CDR3 sequences, under 20% seen once. This receptor was obtained from a man between 18 and 29 years old who received the YFV17D yellow fever vaccine. V gene TRBV7-2 combines with J gene TRBJ2-7; TRBD2 agrees at 8 bases. Sequenced material: PBMCs, taken before the yellow fever booster vaccination. CDR3 region: CASSLRGAAEQYF. The DNA for the CDR3 is TGTGCCAGCAGCTTGCGGGGGGCGGCCGAGCAGTACTTC. Looking up the rest from reference TRBV7-2 and TRBJ2-7 gives the full variable domain: GAGVSQSPSNKVTEKGKDVELRCDPISGHTALYWYRQSLGQGLEFLIYFQGNSAPDKSGLPSDRFSAERTGGSVSTLTIQRTQQEDSAVYLCASSLRGAAEQYFGPGTRLTVT.